This T cell receptor beta chain emerged from a study of STAT3 mutations in large granular lymphocyte leukemia. TCRbeta libraries averaged about 44,000 productive templates per sample. Repertoires were generated with immunoSEQ multiplex PCR, while TCRdb's copy carries only in-frame clones and drops some. Of about 15,000 clones in the sample, over 90% were seen once. V lost 2 bases and J lost 5, with 12 bases in between. The germline V gene encodes CDR1 GTSNPN and CDR2 SVGIG (reference sequence). The CDR3 is 14 amino acids. Concerning this clone: Its antigen is undetermined.

General study results and limits: TCR clonotype switching after therapy occurred in about 30% of the 18 patients. Differing intervals and regimens complicate linking therapy response to clone burden. Every T-cell large granular lymphocyte leukemia patient had at least one immunodominant TCR beta clonotype.

The chain links TRBV30 to TRBJ1-4; D remains ambiguous. The sequence came from a woman between 45 and 65 years old with T-cell large granular lymphocyte leukemia. Some clones in this sample may be carry-over from other donors' samples. Sequencing was done on a sample of peripheral blood mononuclear cells. The CDR3 region is CAWSSATGNEKLFF. The CDR3 DNA follows: TGTGCCTGGAGTTCGGCCACGGGGAATGAAAAACTGTTTTTT. Drawing the rest from reference TRBV30 and TRBJ1-4, the complete variable domain is SQTIHQWPATLVQPVGSPLSLECTVEGTSNPNLYWYRQAAGRGLQLLFYSVGIGQISSEVPQNLSASRPQDRQFILSSKKLLLSDSGFYLCAWSSATGNEKLFFGSGTQLSVL.